The rows below give T cell receptor beta chains drawn from one sample of a study of cytomegalovirus exposure and HLA in healthy donors. Data came from immunoSEQ multiplex PCR; TCRdb stores just in-frame clones and leaves some out. The sample includes about 130,000 clones, approximately 85% of them seen just once. The material sequenced was PBMCs. The receptors derive from a boy aged 5 to 17 in good health and CMV-seronegative. Each CDR3 is given with its conserved first and last residue. A D gene is named only where the DNA matches it firmly. The size field is filled for only some rows; it gives once, few, many or a size class.

v_gene	abundance	j_gene	d_gene	CDR3aa	CDR3nt
TRBV4-3	NA	TRBJ2-3	NA	CASSQDSERGVQDTQYF	TGCGCCAGCAGCCAAGATTCTGAACGCGGGGTACAAGATACGCAGTATTTT
TRBV6-5	NA	TRBJ1-5	NA	CASQWAGDQPQHF	TGTGCCAGCCAATGGGCAGGGGATCAGCCCCAGCATTTT
TRBV4-3	NA	TRBJ2-2	NA	CASSHDKGLARELFF	TGCGCCAGCAGCCACGATAAGGGGCTAGCGAGGGAGCTGTTTTTT
TRBV6-5	NA	TRBJ1-5	NA	CASSWQGKQPQHF	TGTGCCAGCAGTTGGCAGGGAAAACAGCCCCAGCATTTT
TRBV7-9	few	TRBJ2-7	TRBD2	CASRKTSASYEQYF	TGTGCCAGCAGAAAGACTAGCGCATCCTACGAGCAGTACTTC
TRBV7-2	NA	TRBJ1-5	NA	CASSSDSSYSNQPQHF	TGTGCCAGCAGCTCGGACAGCAGCTATAGCAATCAGCCCCAGCATTTT
TRBV7-6	NA	TRBJ1-1	NA	CVSSLGRTNTEAFF	TGTGTCAGCAGCTTAGGCAGGACTAACACTGAAGCTTTCTTT
TRBV25-1	NA	TRBJ2-7	TRBD1	CASSEWDSNEQYF	TGTGCCAGCAGTGAATGGGACAGTAACGAGCAGTACTTC
TRBV4-3	NA	TRBJ2-5	NA	CASSQEVLQETQYF	TGCGCCAGCAGCCAAGAGGTACTTCAAGAGACCCAGTACTTC
TRBV6-6	NA	TRBJ2-7	NA	CASSSSQNHYEQYF	TGTGCCAGCAGTTCATCACAAAACCACTACGAGCAGTACTTC
TRBV6-5	NA	TRBJ2-7	NA	CASSYSGAQTYEQYF	TGTGCCAGCAGTTACTCCGGCGCACAGACCTACGAGCAGTACTTC
TRBV2	NA	TRBJ1-6	TRBD1	CASIWDSSYNSPLHF	TGTGCCAGCATCTGGGACAGCAGCTATAATTCACCCCTCCACTTT
TRBV13	few	TRBJ1-1	NA	CASSLPQNRAEAFF	TGTGCCAGCAGCTTACCCCAGAACAGGGCTGAAGCTTTCTTT
TRBV5-4	once	TRBJ2-1	TRBD2	CASSTGLAGAGHNEQFF	TGTGCCAGCAGCACGGGACTAGCGGGAGCAGGTCACAATGAGCAGTTCTTC
TRBV11-2	NA	TRBJ1-1	NA	CASSQPRGMRNTEAFF	TGTGCCAGCAGCCAGCCTCGGGGAATGAGGAACACTGAAGCTTTCTTT
TRBV4-1	NA	TRBJ1-1	TRBD1	CASSHGQGAGNTEAFF	TGCGCCAGCAGCCACGGGCAGGGGGCAGGGAACACTGAAGCTTTCTTT
TRBV4-1	few	TRBJ1-3	TRBD1	CASSQAGGSGNTIYF	TGCGCCAGCAGCCAAGCAGGGGGGTCTGGAAACACCATATATTTT
TRBV27	NA	TRBJ1-2	NA	CASSPIRQQGGGYGYTF	TGTGCCAGCAGTCCCATCCGTCAACAGGGCGGGGGCTATGGCTACACCTTC
TRBV27	NA	TRBJ2-7	NA	CASTGWALAGQEQYF	TGTGCCAGCACCGGGTGGGCCCTGGCGGGTCAAGAGCAGTACTTC
TRBV6-5	few	TRBJ2-7	NA	CASRIQGTYEQYF	TGTGCCAGCAGGATCCAGGGAACGTACGAGCAGTACTTC
TRBV7-2	NA	TRBJ2-7	TRBD2	CASRRTSGGIYEQYF	TGTGCCAGCAGACGGACTAGCGGGGGGATCTACGAGCAGTACTTC
TRBV27	NA	TRBJ1-1	NA	CASSLRQGGTEAFF	TGTGCCAGCAGTTTACGGCAGGGAGGCACTGAAGCTTTCTTT
TRBV7-9	NA	TRBJ1-1	NA	CASSLGSYVYTEAFF	TGTGCCAGCAGCTTAGGTTCTTATGTGTACACTGAAGCTTTCTTT
TRBV5-1	NA	TRBJ2-1	TRBD2	CASRQTLAGVYNEQFF	TGCGCCAGCAGACAGACACTAGCGGGAGTATACAATGAGCAGTTCTTC
TRBV5-1	NA	TRBJ2-7	NA	CASSPRTASYEQYF	TGCGCCAGCAGCCCGCGGACAGCCTCCTACGAGCAGTACTTC
TRBV19	NA	TRBJ1-5	TRBD1	CASSERTGGNQPQHF	TGTGCCAGTAGTGAACGGACAGGGGGAAATCAGCCCCAGCATTTT
TRBV5-6	NA	TRBJ2-5	TRBD1	CASSGLTGYQETQYF	TGTGCCAGCAGCGGACTGACAGGGTACCAAGAGACCCAGTACTTC
TRBV7-9	NA	TRBJ2-7	NA	CASSRGLDGYEQYF	TGTGCCAGCAGCCGCGGCCTCGATGGCTACGAGCAGTACTTC
TRBV4-2	few	TRBJ1-1	NA	CASSQRTNTEAFF	TGTGCCAGCAGCCAGAGAACGAACACTGAAGCTTTCTTT
TRBV27	NA	TRBJ2-7	NA	CASSPYRGGDEQYF	TGTGCCAGCAGCCCTTATAGGGGGGGCGACGAGCAGTACTTC
TRBV6-1	NA	TRBJ2-7	NA	CASSEDKIPGYF	TGTGCCAGCAGTGAAGATAAAATACCCGGGTACTTC
TRBV19	NA	TRBJ2-1	TRBD2	CASSIGTSGTYNEQFF	TGTGCCAGTAGTATTGGGACTAGCGGGACCTACAATGAGCAGTTCTTC
TRBV6-7	NA	TRBJ2-6	TRBD1	CASIKIPRDSGHSGANVLTF	TGTGCCAGCATCAAAATCCCTCGGGACAGTGGCCACTCTGGGGCCAACGTCCTGACTTTC
TRBV7-2	NA	TRBJ2-3	TRBD2	CASSLLAGGETDTQYF	TGTGCCAGCAGCCTCTTAGCGGGAGGGGAGACAGATACGCAGTATTTT
TRBV9	NA	TRBJ2-1	TRBD1	CASSPIFDRVGYNEQFF	TGTGCCAGCAGCCCAATATTCGACAGGGTGGGGTACAATGAGCAGTTCTTC
TRBV9	few	TRBJ2-3	NA	CASSVAGGPGTDTQYF	TGTGCCAGCAGCGTAGCCGGGGGGCCCGGCACAGATACGCAGTATTTT
TRBV5-1	NA	TRBJ2-1	NA	CASSFGQSGDEQFF	TGCGCCAGCAGTTTCGGACAGTCGGGTGATGAGCAGTTCTTC
TRBV19	NA	TRBJ2-6	NA	CASQNSGANVLTF	TGTGCCAGTCAAAACTCTGGGGCCAACGTCCTGACTTTC
TRBV6-5	NA	TRBJ2-1	TRBD2	CASSYLLGEGLGEQFF	TGTGCCAGCAGTTACCTCTTGGGGGAGGGCCTGGGTGAGCAGTTCTTC
TRBV7-6	NA	TRBJ2-3	TRBD1	CASSRSGQGPDTQYF	TGTGCCAGCAGCCGAAGCGGACAGGGCCCAGATACGCAGTATTTT
TRBV6-6	NA	TRBJ2-3	TRBD2	CASWAGLAAISDTQYF	TGTGCCAGCTGGGCGGGACTAGCGGCAATATCAGATACGCAGTATTTT
TRBV19	NA	TRBJ1-5	TRBD1	CASSIVGTGGNQPQHF	TGTGCCAGTAGTATTGTCGGGACAGGGGGCAATCAGCCCCAGCATTTT
TRBV5-8	few	TRBJ2-1	NA	CASSLGRGNEQFF	TGTGCCAGCAGCTTGGGACGAGGGAATGAGCAGTTCTTC
TRBV5-1	once	TRBJ2-7	TRBD1	CASSQGQGAYEQYF	TGCGCCAGCAGCCAAGGACAGGGGGCCTACGAGCAGTACTTC
TRBV5-6	NA	TRBJ1-2	NA	CASSFATTVFHGYTF	TGTGCCAGCAGCTTCGCTACTACCGTTTTTCATGGCTACACCTTC
TRBV12-5	NA	TRBJ1-1	NA	CASGLWGFTEAFF	TGTGCTAGTGGTTTGTGGGGCTTCACTGAAGCTTTCTTT
TRBV19	NA	TRBJ1-1	NA	CASRIRFEAFF	TGTGCCAGTAGGATCAGGTTCGAAGCTTTCTTT
TRBV7-9	NA	TRBJ2-2	TRBD1	CASSTTGKVGELFF	TGTGCCAGCAGCACGACAGGGAAGGTCGGGGAGCTGTTTTTT
TRBV9	NA	TRBJ2-5	TRBD2	CASSLSGETQYF	TGTGCCAGCAGCCTTAGCGGGGAGACCCAGTACTTC
TRBV6-1	NA	TRBJ1-5	NA	CATKSGIGSNQPQHF	TGTGCCACCAAATCAGGGATAGGTAGCAATCAGCCCCAGCATTTT
TRBV10-3	NA	TRBJ2-7	TRBD2	CAISVASGVYEQYF	TGTGCCATCAGTGTTGCTAGCGGGGTCTACGAGCAGTACTTC
TRBV12-5	NA	TRBJ1-2	TRBD1	CASGIGQGATVRGYGYTF	TGTGCTAGTGGTATCGGACAGGGGGCAACTGTGAGGGGTTATGGCTACACCTTC